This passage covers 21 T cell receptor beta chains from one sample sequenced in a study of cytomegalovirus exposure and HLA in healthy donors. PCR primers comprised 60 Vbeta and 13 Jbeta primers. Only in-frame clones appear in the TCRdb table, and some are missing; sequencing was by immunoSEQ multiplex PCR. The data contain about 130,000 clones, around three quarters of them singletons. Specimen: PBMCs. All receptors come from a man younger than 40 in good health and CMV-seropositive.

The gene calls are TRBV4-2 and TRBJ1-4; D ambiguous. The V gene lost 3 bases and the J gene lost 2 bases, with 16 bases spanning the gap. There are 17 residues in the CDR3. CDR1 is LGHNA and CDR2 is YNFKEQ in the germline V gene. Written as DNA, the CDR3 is TGTGCCAGCAGCCACTTTACGGGGATGGGGACTAATGAAAAACTGTTTTTT. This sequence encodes CASSHFTGMGTNEKLFF.

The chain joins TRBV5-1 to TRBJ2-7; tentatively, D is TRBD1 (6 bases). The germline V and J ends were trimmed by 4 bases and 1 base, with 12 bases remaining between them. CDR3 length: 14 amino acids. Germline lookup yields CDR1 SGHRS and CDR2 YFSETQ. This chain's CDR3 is CASSDGTTSYEQYF. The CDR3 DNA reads TGCGCCAGCAGCGACGGGACAACATCCTACGAGCAGTACTTC.

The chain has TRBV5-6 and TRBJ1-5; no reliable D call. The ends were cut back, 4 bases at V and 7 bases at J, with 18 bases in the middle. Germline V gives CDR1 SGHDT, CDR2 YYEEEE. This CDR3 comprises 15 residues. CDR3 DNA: TGTGCCAGCAGCCGGAGGGAGGGCAGAGGCCAGCCCCAGCATTTT. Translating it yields CASSRREGRGQPQHF.

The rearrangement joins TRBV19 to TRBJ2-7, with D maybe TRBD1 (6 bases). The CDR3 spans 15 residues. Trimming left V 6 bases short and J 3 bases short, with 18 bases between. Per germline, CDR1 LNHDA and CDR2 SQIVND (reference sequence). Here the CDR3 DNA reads TGTGCCAGTAGCGAAAAGGTTAGGACAGACTACGAGCAGTACTTC. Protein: CASSEKVRTDYEQYF.

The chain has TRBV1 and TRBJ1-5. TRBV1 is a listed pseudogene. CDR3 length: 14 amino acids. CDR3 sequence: CTSSQFRSGKPQHF. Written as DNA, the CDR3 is TGCACCAGCAGCCAATTTCGATCGGGGAAGCCCCAGCATTTT.

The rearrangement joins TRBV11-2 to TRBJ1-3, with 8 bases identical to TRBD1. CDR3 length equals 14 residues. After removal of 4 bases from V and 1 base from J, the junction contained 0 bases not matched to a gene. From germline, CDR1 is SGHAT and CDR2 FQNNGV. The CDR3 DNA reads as TGTGCCAGCAGCTACAGGGGGTCTGGAAACACCATATATTTT. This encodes CASSYRGSGNTIYF.

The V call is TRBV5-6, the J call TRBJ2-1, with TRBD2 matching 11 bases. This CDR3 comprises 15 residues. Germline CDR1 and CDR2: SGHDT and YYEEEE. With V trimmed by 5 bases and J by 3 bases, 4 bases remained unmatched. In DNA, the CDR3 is TGTGCCAGCAGTGCCGGGACTAGCGGCTACAATGAGCAGTTCTTC. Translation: CASSAGTSGYNEQFF.

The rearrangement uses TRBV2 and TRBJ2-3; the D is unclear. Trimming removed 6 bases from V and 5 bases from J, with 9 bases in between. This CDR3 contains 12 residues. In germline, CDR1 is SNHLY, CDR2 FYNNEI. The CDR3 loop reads CASSPRRDTQYF. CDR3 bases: TGTGCCAGCAGCCCAAGGAGAGATACGCAGTATTTT.

CDR3 bases: TGTGCCAGCAGCCTCCCCGGTGTCTACGAGCAGTACTTC. Translating gives CASSLPGVYEQYF. The chain links TRBV11-1 to TRBJ2-7; D unclear. The CDR3 is 13 residues long. V was pared by 5 bases and J by 3 bases, with 11 bases between. In germline, CDR1 is SGHAT, CDR2 FQDESV (reference sequence).

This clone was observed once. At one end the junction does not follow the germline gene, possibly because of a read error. DNA for the CDR3: TGTGCCAGCAGTGAAGCTGTAGGGGCTTTCTTC. It encodes CASSEAVGAFF. V usage is TRBV6-5 and J usage is TRBJ1-2, with D maybe TRBD1 (5 bases). Germline V gives CDR1 MNHEY, CDR2 SVGAGI. The CDR3 loop spans 11 amino acids.

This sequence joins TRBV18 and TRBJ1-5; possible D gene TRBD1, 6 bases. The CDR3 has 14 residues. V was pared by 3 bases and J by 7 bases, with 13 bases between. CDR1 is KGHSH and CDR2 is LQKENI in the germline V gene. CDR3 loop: CASSPDRLEQPQHF. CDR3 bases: TGTGCCAGCTCACCCGACAGGTTGGAGCAGCCCCAGCATTTT.

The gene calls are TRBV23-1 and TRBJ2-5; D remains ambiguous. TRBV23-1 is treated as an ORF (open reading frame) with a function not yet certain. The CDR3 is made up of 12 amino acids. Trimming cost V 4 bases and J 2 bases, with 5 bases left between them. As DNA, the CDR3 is TGCGCCAGCAGTCCGTTACAAGAGACCCAGTACTTC. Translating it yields CASSPLQETQYF.

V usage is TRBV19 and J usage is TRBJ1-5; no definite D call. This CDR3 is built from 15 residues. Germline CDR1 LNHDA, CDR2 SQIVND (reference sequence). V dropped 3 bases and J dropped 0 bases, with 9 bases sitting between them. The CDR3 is CASSISGYSNQPQHF. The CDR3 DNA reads TGTGCCAGTAGTATCTCAGGTTATAGCAATCAGCCCCAGCATTTT.

The CDR3 region has the DNA TGTGCCAGCAGCCTATTTTCTGGACAGGGTGGGGAAGAGACCCAGTACTTC. Translating it yields CASSLFSGQGGEETQYF. V and J are TRBV5-6 and TRBJ2-5, with 8 bases that match TRBD1. V shed 4 bases and J 3 bases; nucleotides not matched to a gene: 14. The CDR3 is 17 amino acids. The germline V gene encodes CDR1 SGHDT and CDR2 YYEEEE.

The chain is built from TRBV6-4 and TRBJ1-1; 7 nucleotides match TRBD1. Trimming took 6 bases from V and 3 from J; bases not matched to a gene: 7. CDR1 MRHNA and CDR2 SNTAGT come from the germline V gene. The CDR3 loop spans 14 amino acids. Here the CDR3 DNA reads TGTGCCAGCAGCGTCTCCACAGGGGACACTGAAGCTTTCTTT. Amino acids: CASSVSTGDTEAFF.

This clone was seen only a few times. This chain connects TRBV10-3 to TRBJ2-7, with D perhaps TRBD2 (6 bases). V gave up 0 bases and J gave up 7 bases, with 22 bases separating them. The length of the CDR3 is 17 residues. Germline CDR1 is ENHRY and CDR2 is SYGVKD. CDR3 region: CAISESLRGPPSGEQYF. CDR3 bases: TGTGCCATCAGTGAGTCGTTGCGGGGTCCCCCCTCGGGTGAGCAGTACTTC.

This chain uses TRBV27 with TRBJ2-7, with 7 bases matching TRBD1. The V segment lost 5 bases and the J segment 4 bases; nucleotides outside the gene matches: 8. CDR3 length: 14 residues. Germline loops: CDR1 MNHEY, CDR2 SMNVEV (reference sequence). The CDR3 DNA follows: TGTGCCAGCAGTGTCGGGACAGCAGAATACGAGCAGTACTTC. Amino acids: CASSVGTAEYEQYF.

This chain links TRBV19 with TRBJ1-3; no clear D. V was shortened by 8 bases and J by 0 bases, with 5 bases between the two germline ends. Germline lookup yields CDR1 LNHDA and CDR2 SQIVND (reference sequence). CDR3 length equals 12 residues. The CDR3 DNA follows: TGTGCCAGTCATTCCTCTGGAAACACCATATATTTT. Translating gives CASHSSGNTIYF.

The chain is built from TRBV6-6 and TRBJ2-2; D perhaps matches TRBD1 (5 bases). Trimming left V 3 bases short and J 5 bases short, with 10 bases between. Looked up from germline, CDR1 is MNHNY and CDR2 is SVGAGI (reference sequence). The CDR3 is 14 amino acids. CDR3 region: CASSYDRRTGELFF. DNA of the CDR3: TGTGCCAGCAGTTATGACAGACGGACCGGGGAGCTGTTTTTT.

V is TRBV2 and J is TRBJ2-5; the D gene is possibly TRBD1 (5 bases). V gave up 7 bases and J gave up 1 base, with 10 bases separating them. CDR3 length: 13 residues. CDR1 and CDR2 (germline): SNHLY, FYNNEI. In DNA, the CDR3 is TGTGCCAGCACCCGACAGCGCCAAGAGACCCAGTACTTC. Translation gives CASTRQRQETQYF. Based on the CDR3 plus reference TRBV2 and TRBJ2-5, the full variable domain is EPEVTQTPSHQVTQMGQEVILRCVPISNHLYFYWYRQILGQKVEFLVSFYNNEISEKSEIFDDQFSVERPDGSNFTLKIRSTKLEDSAMYFCASTRQRQETQYFGPGTRLLVL.

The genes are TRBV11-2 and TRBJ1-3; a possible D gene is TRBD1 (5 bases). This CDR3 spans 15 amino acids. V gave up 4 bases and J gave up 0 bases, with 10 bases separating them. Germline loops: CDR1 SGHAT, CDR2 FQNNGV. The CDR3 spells CASSSPTGSGNTIYF. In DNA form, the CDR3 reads TGTGCCAGCAGCTCCCCCACAGGCTCTGGAAACACCATATATTTT.